The 9 T cell receptor beta chains below come from one sample, sequenced in a study of shared clonotypes between healthy human individuals. Generated by immunoSEQ multiplex PCR, the TCRdb table keeps only in-frame clones and is missing some. The sample lists some 2.3 million clones, 93% seen once, with 0.39% in the top ten. The sample consisted of naive CD4+ T cells from PBMCs. Subset described: CD45RA+ positively selected. These receptor sequences come from a man younger than 35 in good health. Some clones in this sample may be carry-over from other donors' samples.

This chain links TRBV14 with TRBJ2-1; TRBD2 is a possible D gene (7 bases). The CDR3 contains 16 residues. Trimming removed 4 bases from V and 2 bases from J, with 15 bases in between. Germline V gene data show CDR1 as SGHDN and CDR2 as FVKESK. In nucleotides, the CDR3 is TGTGCCAGCAGCCCGAGGGGGGGGATCCCCTACAATGAGCAGTTCTTC. Its protein product is CASSPRGGIPYNEQFF. Looking up the rest from reference TRBV14 and TRBJ2-1 gives the full variable domain: EAGVTQFPSHSVIEKGQTVTLRCDPISGHDNLYWYRRVMGKEIKFLLHFVKESKQDESGMPNNRFLAERTGGTYSTLKVQPAELEDSGVYFCASSPRGGIPYNEQFFGPGTRLTVL.

As to this clone: One end of the junction fails to match germline, which may point to a read error. V is TRBV28 and J is TRBJ1-4; possible D gene TRBD1, 5 bases. This CDR3 comprises 13 residues. In germline, CDR1 is MDHEN, CDR2 SYDVKM. The CDR3 DNA is TGTGCCAGCAGTTTCGAGGGGATGACGGACCCGTATTTT. Its translation is CASSFEGMTDPYF.

The chain combines TRBV21-1 with TRBJ1-1; the table's D call TRBD1 went unverified against the DNA. TRBV21-1 is classified as a pseudogene. This CDR3 comprises 16 residues. The CDR3 DNA reads TGTGCCAGCAGCAACCCGACGACAGGCCAGAACACTGAAGCTTTCTTT. Translated, it gives CASSNPTTGQNTEAFF.

V usage is TRBV11-2 and J usage is TRBJ1-3; no definite D call. V lost 1 base and J 4 bases, leaving 20 bases between the germline ends. The CDR3 loop spans 18 amino acids. CDR1 and CDR2 (germline): SGHAT, FQNNGV. The CDR3 loop reads CASSLVGFRYSRGNTIYF. The CDR3 region has the DNA TGTGCCAGCAGCTTAGTCGGATTTCGCTACTCAAGGGGAAACACCATATATTTT.

The chain has TRBV28 and TRBJ2-7; the match to TRBD1 covers 7 bases. V gave up 4 bases and J gave up 0 bases; unmatched junction bases: 6. The CDR3 has 15 amino acids. Germline V CDR1 and CDR2: MDHEN, SYDVKM. The CDR3 sequence: CASSSAGTVSYEQYF. CDR3 DNA sequence: TGTGCCAGCAGTTCCGCCGGGACAGTCTCCTACGAGCAGTACTTC.

The chain couples TRBV7-8 to TRBJ2-3, with D tentatively TRBD1 (5 bases). The CDR3 is 16 amino acids. From germline, CDR1 is SGHVS and CDR2 FQNEAQ. V gave up 4 bases and J gave up 1 base, with 15 bases separating them. The CDR3 sequence: CASSSFQGTRTDTQYF. The CDR3 DNA reads TGTGCCAGCAGCTCATTCCAGGGAACCCGCACAGATACGCAGTATTTT.

This chain connects TRBV9 to TRBJ1-1; the D gene is possibly TRBD1 (5 bases). Trimming pared 3 bases from V and 2 bases from J, leaving 11 bases between. The length of the CDR3 is 14 residues. Germline V lookup: CDR1 SGDLS, CDR2 YYNGEE. The CDR3 here is CASSETGYNTEAFF. Written as DNA, the CDR3 is TGTGCCAGCAGCGAAACAGGTTACAACACTGAAGCTTTCTTT.

The V gene is TRBV9, the J gene TRBJ2-7, with 10 bases matching TRBD2. The length of the CDR3 is 16 residues. V shed 3 bases and J 5 bases; nucleotides not matched to a gene: 11. Germline CDR1 reads SGDLS; CDR2 reads YYNGEE. The CDR3 bases are TGTGCCAGCAGCGGAACTGCTAGGCTAGCGGGAGACGAGCAGTACTTC. It specifies CASSGTARLAGDEQYF.

This chain uses TRBV9 with TRBJ2-1; 11 bases are shared with TRBD2. Germline assignment: CDR1 SGDLS and CDR2 YYNGEE. The CDR3 is 14 residues long. Trimming took 3 bases from V and 9 from J; bases not matched to a gene: 5. The CDR3 sequence is CASSGSGRAGEQFF. CDR3 DNA sequence: TGTGCCAGCAGCGGTAGCGGGAGGGCTGGTGAGCAGTTCTTC.